The 5 T cell receptor beta chains below were found in one sample sequenced in a study of T cells in localized non-small cell lung cancer. Produced via immunoSEQ multiplex PCR; TCRdb's table is partial and in-frame only. The sample comprises about 52,000 clones, around three quarters of which are singletons, and roughly 4.9% rests with the top ten. Sequencing was performed on PBMCs, taken before any cancer treatment. Receptors originate from a woman between 40 and 69 years old with stage II lung adenocarcinoma.

V and J are TRBV29-1 and TRBJ2-7, with 9 bases that match TRBD1. The ends lost 7 bases at V and 2 bases at J; junction bases unmatched: 9. The V gene's germline CDR1 is SQVTM and CDR2 ANQGSEA. This CDR3 region has 14 residues. CDR3 sequence (DNA): TGCAGCGCTCTGACAGGGGGATCCCCCTACGAGCAGTACTTC. Translation: CSALTGGSPYEQYF.

This chain uses TRBV7-9 with TRBJ1-2; no firm D call. Germline V lookup: CDR1 SEHNR, CDR2 FQNEAQ (reference sequence). V gave up 4 bases and J gave up 4 bases, with 19 bases separating them. CDR3 length: 16 residues. In DNA form, the CDR3 reads TGTGCCAGCAGCTCAGGCCTAATGCAGTCTCTCTATGGCTACACCTTC. Protein: CASSSGLMQSLYGYTF.

The V gene is TRBV6-5, the J gene TRBJ2-1, with D possibly TRBD2 on 5 matching bases. The V end lost 6 bases, the J end lost 9 bases, and 18 bases lay between the germline ends. This CDR3 is 14 amino acids long. Germline V CDR1 and CDR2: MNHEY, SVGAGI. CDR3 sequence (DNA): TGTGCCAGCAGCCGCCCTGGAGGAGAATTTGAGCAGTTCTTC. Its translation is CASSRPGGEFEQFF.

This chain connects TRBV7-2 to TRBJ1-1; D not resolved. The germline V gene has CDR1 SGHTA and CDR2 FQGNSA. The V gene lost 2 bases and the J gene lost 0 bases, with 7 bases spanning the gap. CDR3 size: 14 residues. CDR3 loop: CASSLYSMNTEAFF. Here the CDR3 DNA reads TGTGCCAGCAGCTTATATAGCATGAACACTGAAGCTTTCTTT.

This rearrangement joins TRBV6-1 to TRBJ1-4; possibly TRBD1 for D (5 bases). Germline V gene lookup returns CDR1 MNHNS and CDR2 SASEGT. The CDR3 is 13 residues long. Here the CDR3 reads CATRGVGNEKLFF. For the CDR3, the DNA is TGTGCGACGCGAGGGGTGGGCAATGAAAAACTGTTTTTT.